Listed below are T cell receptor beta chains from one sample, sequenced in a study of blood T cell repertoires in COVID-19. TCRdb's table, derived via immunoSEQ multiplex PCR, lists solely in-frame clones and lacks some. The data show over 200,000 clones, around 89% seen once. Sequences were obtained from PBMCs or T cells enriched from blood (not recorded which). All receptors come from a man in his forties or fifties who had recovered from COVID-19. Each CDR3 is given with its conserved first and last residue. The order of the fields is D gene, V gene, CDR3 length, J gene, clone size, CDR3 protein, CDR3 DNA. D genes are given only for firm matches. Clone size is not always given. Where it is, it says once, few, many or a class for expanded clones.

TRBD2	TRBV19	18	TRBJ2-5	NA	CASSMYLASGGRKETQYF	TGTGCCAGTAGTATGTATTTGGCTAGCGGGGGCCGAAAAGAGACCCAGTACTTC
NA	TRBV27	14	TRBJ2-7	NA	CASGPIQLPYEQYF	TGTGCCAGCGGCCCAATCCAACTACCCTACGAGCAGTACTTC
NA	TRBV23-1	14	TRBJ1-5	NA	CASSQSAGFGPQHF	TGCGCCAGCAGTCAATCCGCGGGGTTTGGGCCCCAGCATTTT
TRBD2	TRBV11-3	14	TRBJ2-5	NA	CASSWAGTRETQYF	TGTGCCAGCAGCTGGGCCGGGACTAGAGAGACCCAGTACTTC
NA	TRBV28	12	TRBJ1-1	NA	CASSNPGQVAFF	TGTGCCAGCAGTAACCCGGGACAAGTAGCTTTCTTT
NA	TRBV11-2	13	TRBJ1-3	NA	CASSTRQGNTIYF	TGTGCCAGCAGCACCCGACAGGGAAACACCATATATTTT
NA	TRBV6-5	13	TRBJ1-2	NA	CATQSELHYGYTF	TGTGCCACTCAATCCGAACTTCACTATGGCTACACCTTC
NA	TRBV27	13	TRBJ2-5	NA	CASSLQGGETQYF	TGTGCCAGCAGTTTACAGGGTGGCGAGACCCAGTACTTC
NA	TRBV2	15	TRBJ2-2	once	CASSEVGANTGELFF	TGTGCCAGCAGTGAAGTCGGAGCGAACACCGGGGAGCTGTTTTTT
NA	TRBV7-9	15	TRBJ1-3	NA	CASSKDTHSGNTIYF	TGTGCCAGCAGCAAAGACACCCACTCTGGAAACACCATATATTTT
NA	TRBV3-1/TRBV3-2	14	TRBJ1-1	once	CASSRKGMNTEAFF	TGTGCCAGCAGCCGGAAGGGGATGAACACTGAAGCTTTCTTT
TRBD1	TRBV4-2	15	TRBJ2-7	NA	CASSQETGGPYEQYF	TGTGCCAGCAGCCAAGAGACAGGGGGCCCCTACGAGCAGTACTTC
TRBD1	TRBV4-2	16	TRBJ1-5	few	CASSQEGTGGNQPQHF	TGTGCCAGCAGCCAAGAAGGGACAGGGGGCAATCAGCCCCAGCATTTT
NA	TRBV21-1	17	TRBJ1-4	NA	CASRLRDRGRDGEKLFF	TGTGCCAGCAGGCTCCGGGACAGGGGGCGGGACGGCGAAAAACTGTTTTTT
TRBD1	TRBV15	14	TRBJ1-2	NA	CATSRDRVSDGYTF	TGTGCCACCAGCCGGGACAGGGTTTCGGATGGCTACACCTTC
NA	TRBV2	14	TRBJ1-1	NA	CASSEALGGSEAFF	TGTGCCAGCAGTGAAGCGCTGGGGGGATCTGAAGCTTTCTTT
TRBD1	TRBV7-9	14	TRBJ2-1	NA	CASSHGTGWDEQFF	TGTGCCAGCAGCCATGGGACAGGGTGGGATGAGCAGTTCTTC
NA	TRBV28	15	TRBJ1-1	NA	CASLAPQAGGTEAFF	TGTGCCAGCCTAGCCCCGCAGGCGGGGGGAACTGAAGCTTTCTTT